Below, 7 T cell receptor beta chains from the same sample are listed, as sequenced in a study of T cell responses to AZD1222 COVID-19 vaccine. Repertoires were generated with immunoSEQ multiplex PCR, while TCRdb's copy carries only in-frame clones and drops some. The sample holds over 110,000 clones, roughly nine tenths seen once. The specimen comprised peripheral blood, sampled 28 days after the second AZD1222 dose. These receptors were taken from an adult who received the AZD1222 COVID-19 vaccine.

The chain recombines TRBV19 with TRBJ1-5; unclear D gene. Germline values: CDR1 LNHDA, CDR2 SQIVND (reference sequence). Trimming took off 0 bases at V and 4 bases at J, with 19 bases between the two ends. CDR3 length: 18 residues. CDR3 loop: CASSIDPPSSGGNQPQHF. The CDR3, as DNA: TGTGCCAGTAGTATAGATCCCCCTTCGAGTGGCGGGAATCAGCCCCAGCATTTT.

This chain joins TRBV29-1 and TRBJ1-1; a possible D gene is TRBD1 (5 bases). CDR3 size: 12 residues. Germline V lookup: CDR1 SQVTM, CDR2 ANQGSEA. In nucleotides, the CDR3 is TGCAGTTACGGGCAGGGCGACACTGAAGCTTTCTTT. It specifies CSYGQGDTEAFF.

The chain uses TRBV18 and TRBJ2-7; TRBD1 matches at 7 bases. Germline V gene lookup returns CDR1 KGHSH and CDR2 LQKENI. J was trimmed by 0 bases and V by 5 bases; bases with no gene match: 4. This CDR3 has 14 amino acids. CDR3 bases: TGTGCCAGCTCATCACAGGGGAGCTCCTACGAGCAGTACGTC. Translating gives CASSSQGSSYEQYV.

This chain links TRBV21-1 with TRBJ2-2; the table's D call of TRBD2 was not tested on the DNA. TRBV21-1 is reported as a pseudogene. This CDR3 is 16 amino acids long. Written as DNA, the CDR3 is TGTGCCAGCAGCAAAGCTGGTAATATCTCGGCCGGGGAGCTGTTTTTT. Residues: CASSKAGNISAGELFF.

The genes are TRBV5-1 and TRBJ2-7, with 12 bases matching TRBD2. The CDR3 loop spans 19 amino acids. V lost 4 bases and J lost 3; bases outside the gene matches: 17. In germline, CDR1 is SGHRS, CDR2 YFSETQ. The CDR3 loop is CASSPRQGTMTSGSYEQYF. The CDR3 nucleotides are TGCGCCAGCAGCCCGAGACAGGGGACTATGACTAGCGGGAGCTACGAGCAGTACTTC.

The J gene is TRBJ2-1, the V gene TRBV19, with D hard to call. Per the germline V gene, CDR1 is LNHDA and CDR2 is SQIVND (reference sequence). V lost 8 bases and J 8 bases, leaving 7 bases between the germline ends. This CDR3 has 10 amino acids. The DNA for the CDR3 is TGTGCCAGTGGTCCCCATGAGCAGTTCTTC. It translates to CASGPHEQFF.

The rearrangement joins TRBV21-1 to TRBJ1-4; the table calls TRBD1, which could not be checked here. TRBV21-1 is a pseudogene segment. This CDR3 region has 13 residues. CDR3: CASTGRVDEKLFF. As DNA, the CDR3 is TGTGCCAGCACGGGCAGGGTGGACGAAAAACTGTTTTTT.